The 26 T cell receptor beta chains below come from one sample, sequenced in a study of regulatory T cells in long-lasting Graves disease. With iRepertoire HTBI primers and Arm-PCR of CDR3 regions, TCR beta libraries were built. TCRdb ran MiXCR on the multiplex PCR reads and lists one entry per CDR3 protein. The table shows 450,000 to 500,000 distinct CDR3 sequences, with 16% occurring only once. Time point: newly diagnosed GD, antithyroid drugs for less than 3 months. PBMC RNA was the source of the TCR library. These sequences were also reported in another study, on T cells in Graves' hyperthyroidism and ophthalmopathy.

Specimen: peripheral blood mononuclear cells (PBMCs), collected at new diagnosis, from a patient treated with antithyroid drugs. The origin of the receptors is a man aged 35-49 years with Graves disease.

There are a few counts of this clonotype. Being one base from a much bigger clone, this may be a read error. This chain's CDR3 is CASVHGQGGEQYF. CDR3 DNA sequence: TGTGCCAGCGTCCACGGACAGGGCGGCGAGCAGTACTTC. This sequence joins TRBV19 and TRBJ2-7, with TRBD1 identical over 8 bases. The CDR3 sequence is 13 residues long. The germline CDR1 and CDR2 sequences are LNHDA and SQIVND (reference sequence). Trimming at V came to 9 bases and at J to 6 bases, leaving 10 bases not matched to a gene.

For this clonotype: A single base separates this from a much larger clone, so it may be a read error. The J gene is TRBJ1-2, the V gene TRBV9; no firm D call. The CDR3 contains 15 residues. The V gene's germline CDR1 is SGDLS and CDR2 YYNGEE. CDR3: CASSVGAGDNYGCTF. The CDR3 nucleotides read TGTGCCAGCAGCGTAGGGGCAGGAGATAACTATGGCTGCACCTTC.

This clonotype came up a few times. The chain joins TRBV18 to TRBJ2-5; no definite D call. Between the trimmed V and J ends, which lost 2 bases and 4 bases, there was a span of 8 bases. Per the germline V gene, CDR1 is KGHSH and CDR2 is LQKENI. This CDR3 is 13 amino acids long. The DNA of the CDR3 is TGTGCCAGCTCACCATTGAACGGAGAGACCCAGTACTTC. Protein sequence: CASSPLNGETQYF.

This clonotype was seen many times. The chain combines TRBV7-2 with TRBJ2-3; 7 nucleotides line up with TRBD1. This CDR3 is 14 amino acids long. Germline V gene sequence: CDR1 SGHTA, CDR2 FQGNSA. The V and J ends lost 3 bases and 6 bases, in that order; junction bases with no gene match: 6. CDR3 amino acids: CASSFVGTEDTQYF. The DNA of the CDR3 is TGTGCCAGCAGCTTTGTAGGGACAGAGGATACGCAGTATTTT.

Concerning this clonotype: With a much larger clone just one base away, this may be a read error. The chain carries TRBV11-3 and TRBJ2-1, with D perhaps TRBD2 (6 bases). In germline, CDR1 is SGHNT, CDR2 YENEEA. The CDR3 spans 16 residues. Trimming shortened V by 5 bases and J by 8 bases, and 22 bases separated the two germline ends. Here the CDR3 reads CASSPGTGVLTDEQFF. The CDR3 bases are TGTGCCAGCAGCCCCGGGACTGGCGTTCTGACCGATGAGCAGTTCTTC. Variable domain in full (rest from reference TRBV11-3 and TRBJ2-1): EAGVVQSPRYKIIEKKQPVAFWCNPISGHNTLYWYLQNLGQGPELLIRYENEEAVDDSQLPKDRFSAERLKGVDSTLKIQPAELGDSAVYLCASSPGTGVLTDEQFFGPGTRLTVL.

This clonotype was found many times. The gene calls are TRBV12-3 or TRBV12-4 and TRBJ2-2; weak D call: TRBD1 (6 bases). CDR3 length: 16 amino acids. V lost 8 bases to trimming and J lost 1 base, with 17 bases between them. The CDR3 DNA reads as TGTGCCAGCGTCCCCAAGGGCAGGGGGAACACCGGGGAGCTGTTTTTT. Translation: CASVPKGRGNTGELFF.

This clonotype came up a few times. This chain uses TRBV28 with TRBJ2-7; 8 bases are a match to TRBD1. CDR3 length equals 12 residues. V was pared by 4 bases and J by 6 bases, with 2 bases of the junction left unmatched. Germline V gives CDR1 MDHEN, CDR2 SYDVKM. CDR3 protein: CASSYRGSEQYF. CDR3 DNA: TGTGCCAGCAGTTACAGGGGGAGCGAGCAGTACTTC.

In its sample, this clonotype was seen many times. The chain couples TRBV2 to TRBJ2-2; D is unclear. The length of the CDR3 is 13 residues. Germline assignment: CDR1 SNHLY and CDR2 FYNNEI. Trimming took off 6 bases at V and 2 bases at J, with 7 bases between the two ends. CDR3 DNA sequence: TGTGCCAGCAGACGGAAAAACACCGGGGAGCTGTTTTTT. Protein: CASRRKNTGELFF.

The chain carries TRBV28 and TRBJ2-1, with D perhaps being TRBD1 or TRBD2 (5 bases each). Looked up from germline, CDR1 is MDHEN and CDR2 is SYDVKM. There are 16 residues in the CDR3. V was cut by 2 bases and J by 8 bases, with 19 bases left in between. CDR3: CASSLVMGVWADEQFF. The CDR3 DNA reads as TGTGCCAGCAGTTTAGTCATGGGGGTCTGGGCCGATGAGCAGTTCTTC.

Points on this clonotype: Germline is not matched at one junction end, which may reflect a read error. The chain combines TRBV25-1 with TRBJ1-1, with 7 bases lining up with TRBD1. The CDR3 runs 18 residues. Per germline, CDR1 MGHDK and CDR2 SYGVNS. Written as DNA, the CDR3 is TGTGCCAACAGTGCAGAATTGGACAGGAGGAACATGAACACTGAAGCTTTCTTT. Amino acid sequence: CANSAELDRRNMNTEAFF.

The table lists this clonotype with many counts. This chain uses TRBV15 with TRBJ2-1, with TRBD2 as a possible D gene (5 bases). The CDR3 loop spans 17 amino acids. V lost 0 bases and J 0 bases, leaving 12 bases between the germline ends. In germline, CDR1 is LNHNV, CDR2 YYDKDF (reference sequence). In nucleotides, the CDR3 is TGTGCCACCAGCAGAGATGGCGGGCCGATCTCCTACAATGAGCAGTTCTTC. Translated: CATSRDGGPISYNEQFF.

This clonotype was picked up many times. V is TRBV6-1 and J is TRBJ2-5, with D possibly TRBD2 on 6 matching bases. The CDR3 has 14 amino acids. V shed 6 bases and J shed 5 bases, with 16 bases lying between them. From germline, CDR1 is MNHNS and CDR2 SASEGT. The CDR3 region has the DNA TGTGCCAGCAGCCACCCCGGCGGAGGGGAGACCCAGTACTTC. It specifies CASSHPGGGETQYF.

This clonotype was observed at least ten times. The chain is built from TRBV7-2 and TRBJ2-2, with D unresolved. The germline gives CDR1 SGHTA, CDR2 FQGNSA. CDR3 length: 14 amino acids. The germline V and J ends were trimmed by 4 bases and 0 bases, with 6 bases remaining between them. CDR3 in DNA: TGTGCCAGCAGCTCAGTAACGAACACCGGGGAGCTGTTTTTT. Translated, it gives CASSSVTNTGELFF.

The rearrangement joins TRBV7-2 to TRBJ2-7; 13 bases line up with TRBD2. Germline V gene lookup returns CDR1 SGHTA and CDR2 FQGNSA. The V segment lost 4 bases and the J segment 3 bases; nucleotides outside the gene matches: 12. The CDR3 loop spans 18 amino acids. The CDR3 is CASSWRVGTSGINYEQYF. The CDR3 DNA reads TGTGCCAGCAGCTGGAGGGTGGGGACTAGCGGGATTAACTACGAGCAGTACTTC.

The chain couples TRBV5-1 to TRBJ2-1, with 9 positions matching TRBD2. The CDR3 runs to 18 residues. Germline values: CDR1 SGHRS, CDR2 YFSETQ. V lost 5 bases to trimming and J lost 9 bases; unmatched junction nucleotides: 21. CDR3 DNA: TGCGCCAGCAGGGGAGGCGCGGCTAGCGGGAAAGTGGACGGTGAGCAGTTCTTC. It yields the protein CASRGGAASGKVDGEQFF. Full variable domain (rest looked up from reference TRBV5-1 and TRBJ2-1): KAGVTQTPRYLIKTRGQQVTLSCSPISGHRSVSWYQQTPGQGLQFLFEYFSETQRNKGNFPGRFSGRQFSNSRSEMNVSTLELGDSALYLCASRGGAASGKVDGEQFFGPGTRLTVL.

This clonotype was seen many times. The rearrangement joins TRBV2 to TRBJ2-5; TRBD2 matches 13 bases. V trimming: 2 bases; J trimming: 9 bases; junction bases outside the gene matches: 0. This CDR3 has 13 residues. Germline CDR1 reads SNHLY; CDR2 reads FYNNEI. CDR3 sequence (DNA): TGTGCCAGCAGTGAAACTAGCGGGAGGGCCCAGTACTTC. Translated: CASSETSGRAQYF.

The chain is built from TRBV11-2 and TRBJ2-7, with 7 bases that match TRBD1. Losses at the gene ends were 5 bases for V and 0 bases for J; bases not matched to a gene: 7. This CDR3 is 15 amino acids long. Germline CDR1 is SGHAT and CDR2 is FQNNGV. The CDR3 coding sequence is TGTGCCAGCAGCAGAACAGGGGCGACCTCCTACGAGCAGTACTTC. This sequence encodes CASSRTGATSYEQYF.

A few counts support this clonotype. Germline and junction disagree at one end, which may indicate a read error. The chain combines TRBV5-1 with TRBJ1-3; 7 bases agree with TRBD1. Per the germline V gene, CDR1 is SGHRS and CDR2 is YFSETQ. This CDR3 region has 14 residues. CDR3 protein: CASSLGGAGNTIYF. DNA for the CDR3: TGTGCCAGCAGTTTAGGGGGCGCTGGAAACACCATATATTTT.

This clonotype has a count of ten or more. The gene calls are TRBV20-1 and TRBJ1-2; D might be TRBD1 (5 bases). Trimming took off 6 bases at V and 1 base at J, with 9 bases between the two ends. This CDR3 region has 12 residues. In germline, CDR1 is DFQATT, CDR2 SNEGSKA (reference sequence). CDR3 loop: CSATDSNYGYTF. As DNA, the CDR3 is TGCAGTGCCACTGACAGTAACTATGGCTACACCTTC.

In its sample, this clonotype was seen many times. J is TRBJ2-3 and V is TRBV28; D is undetermined. This CDR3 region has 13 residues. CDR1 is MDHEN and CDR2 is SYDVKM in the germline V gene. Trimming left V 7 bases short and J 2 bases short, with 10 bases between. CDR3 residues: CASNGPSTDTQYF. In DNA, the CDR3 is TGTGCCAGCAACGGACCGTCCACAGATACGCAGTATTTT. Based on the CDR3 plus reference TRBV28 and TRBJ2-3, the full variable domain is DVKVTQSSRYLVKRTGEKVFLECVQDMDHENMFWYRQDPGLGLRLIYFSYDVKMKEKGDIPEGYSVSREKKERFSLILESASTNQTSMYLCASNGPSTDTQYFGPGTRLTVL.

The chain uses TRBV11-2 and TRBJ1-3; unclear D gene. CDR1 SGHAT and CDR2 FQNNGV come from the germline V gene. CDR3 size: 16 residues. V shed 0 bases and J shed 2 bases, with 11 bases lying between them. CDR3 nucleotides: TGTGCCAGCAGCTTAGATTCGGCGATAGCTGGAAACACCATATATTTT. It encodes CASSLDSAIAGNTIYF.

This clonotype was observed many times. This rearrangement joins TRBV3-1 to TRBJ1-1; a weak D match, TRBD1 (6 bases). The CDR3 runs 14 residues. Trimming pared 6 bases from V and 2 bases from J, leaving 13 bases between. The germline V gene encodes CDR1 LGHDT and CDR2 YNNKEL (reference sequence). CDR3 protein: CASSRTGSNTEAFF. The CDR3 bases are TGTGCCAGCAGTCGTACAGGGTCTAACACTGAAGCTTTCTTT.

This clonotype was seen a few times. A much larger clonotype is one base distant, so this may be a read error. The chain recombines TRBV6-2 or TRBV6-3 with TRBJ2-1, with D maybe TRBD2 (6 bases). The ends were cut back, 7 bases at V and 12 bases at J, with 13 bases in the middle. The CDR3 sequence is 11 residues long. Germline assignment: CDR1 MNHEY and CDR2 SVGEGT. The chain's CDR3 is CASNPPGGQFF. CDR3 bases: TGTGCCAGCAACCCGCCCGGGGGGCAGTTCTTC.

In this sample, this clonotype turned up many times. The V gene is TRBV30, the J gene TRBJ2-3, with D tentatively TRBD1 (6 bases). CDR3 size: 13 residues. From germline, CDR1 is GTSNPN and CDR2 SVGIG (reference sequence). The V gene lost 4 bases and the J gene lost 4 bases, with 12 bases spanning the gap. As DNA, the CDR3 is TGTGCCTGGAACACAGGGATGGCAGATACGCAGTATTTT. It codes for CAWNTGMADTQYF.

This clonotype turned up a few times. Germline is not matched at one junction end, which may reflect a read error. The rearrangement links TRBV6-1 to TRBJ2-7; tentatively, D is TRBD1 (6 bases). This CDR3 is built from 14 residues. CDR1 is MNHNS and CDR2 is SASEGT in the germline V gene. In nucleotides, the CDR3 is TGTGCCAGCAGTGAAATAGGGGGACATTACGAGCGGTACTTC. It codes for CASSEIGGHYERYF.

In its sample, this clonotype was seen a few times. V usage is TRBV28 and J usage is TRBJ2-3, with a possible D match to TRBD2 (6 bases). Germline values: CDR1 MDHEN, CDR2 SYDVKM. Between the trimmed V and J ends, which lost 2 bases and 2 bases, there was a span of 14 bases. The CDR3 covers 16 residues. CDR3 coding DNA: TGTGCCAGCAGTTTAACCGGGACTGGAAACACAGATACGCAGTATTTT. Residues: CASSLTGTGNTDTQYF.